This T cell receptor (beta chain) comes out of a study of T cell responses to AZD1222 COVID-19 vaccine. Study observations and caveats: Nearly half of unique spike-specific TCRs reportedly avoided B.1.351 and B.1.1.7 mutated regions. It should be noted that donors were predominantly white British and more often female, and clonal diversity was possibly underestimated.

Germline CDR1 is MNHEY and CDR2 is SMNVEV (reference sequence). The CDR3 totals 16 residues. The V and J ends lost 5 bases and 2 bases respectively, with 19 bases between them. Concerning this clone: Its specificity is unknown.

The assay was immunoSEQ multiplex PCR, and TCRdb's table has in-frame clones only and misses some. The sample lists approximately 170,000 clones, around 93% seen once, with about 4.2% in the top ten. The sequence came from an adult in good health. The specimen comprised peripheral blood, sampled on day 0 of AZD1222 vaccination. The rearrangement links TRBV27 to TRBJ2-7, with D possibly matching TRBD1 (6 bases). DNA of the CDR3: TGTGCCAGCAGTCAACAGGGTGGGCGGGCACCCTACGAGCAGTACTTC. It is translated as CASSQQGGRAPYEQYF.